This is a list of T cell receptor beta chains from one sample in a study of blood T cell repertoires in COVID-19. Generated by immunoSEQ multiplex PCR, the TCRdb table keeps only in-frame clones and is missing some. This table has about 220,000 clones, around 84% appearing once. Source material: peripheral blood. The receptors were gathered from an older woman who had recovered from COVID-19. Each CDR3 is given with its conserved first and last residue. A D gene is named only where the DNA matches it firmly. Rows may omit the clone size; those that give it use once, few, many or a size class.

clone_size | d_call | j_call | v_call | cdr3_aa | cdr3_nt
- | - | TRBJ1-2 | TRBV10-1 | CASTNPGANYGYTF | TGCGCCAGCACCAACCCAGGGGCTAACTATGGCTACACCTTC
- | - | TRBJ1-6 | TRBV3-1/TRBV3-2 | CASSQLHPGHSPLHF | TGTGCCAGCAGCCAATTACACCCAGGGCATTCACCCCTCCACTTT
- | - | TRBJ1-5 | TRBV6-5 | CASRRPGYSNQPQHF | TGTGCCAGCAGACGCCCGGGATATAGCAATCAGCCCCAGCATTTT
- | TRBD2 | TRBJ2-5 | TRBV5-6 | CASARSGGGGTQYF | TGTGCCAGCGCCCGGTCGGGAGGAGGTGGGACCCAGTACTTC
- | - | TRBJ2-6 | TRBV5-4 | CASSLDRGRANVLTF | TGTGCCAGCAGCTTGGATCGGGGTAGGGCCAACGTCCTGACTTTC
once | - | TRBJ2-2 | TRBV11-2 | CASRTLRGGTGELFF | TGTGCCAGCCGAACCTTGAGGGGGGGGACCGGGGAGCTGTTTTTT
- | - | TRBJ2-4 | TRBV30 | CAWSTGDIQYF | TGTGCCTGGAGTACGGGGGACATTCAGTACTTC
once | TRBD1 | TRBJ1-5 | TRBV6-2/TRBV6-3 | CASSYRQGAQPQHF | TGTGCCAGCAGTTACCGACAGGGGGCTCAGCCCCAGCATTTT
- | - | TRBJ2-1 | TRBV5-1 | CASSLMTPRDNEQFF | TGCGCCAGCAGCTTAATGACTCCCCGTGACAATGAGCAGTTCTTC
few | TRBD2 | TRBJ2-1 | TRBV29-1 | CSVESGGNTNEQFF | TGCAGCGTGGAAAGCGGGGGGAACACCAATGAGCAGTTCTTC
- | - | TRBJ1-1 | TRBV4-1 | CASSQAVNTEAFF | TGCGCCAGCAGCCAAGCTGTGAACACTGAAGCTTTCTTT